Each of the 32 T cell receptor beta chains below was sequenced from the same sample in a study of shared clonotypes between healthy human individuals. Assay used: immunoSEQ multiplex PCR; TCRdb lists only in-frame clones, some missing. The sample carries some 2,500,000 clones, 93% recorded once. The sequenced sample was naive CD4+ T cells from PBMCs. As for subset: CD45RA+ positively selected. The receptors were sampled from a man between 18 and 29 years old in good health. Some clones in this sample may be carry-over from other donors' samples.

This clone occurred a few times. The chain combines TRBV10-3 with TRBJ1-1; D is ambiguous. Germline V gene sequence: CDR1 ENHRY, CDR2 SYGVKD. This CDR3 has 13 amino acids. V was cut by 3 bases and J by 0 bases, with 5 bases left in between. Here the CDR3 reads CAISDGVNTEAFF. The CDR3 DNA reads TGTGCCATCAGTGATGGGGTGAACACTGAAGCTTTCTTT.

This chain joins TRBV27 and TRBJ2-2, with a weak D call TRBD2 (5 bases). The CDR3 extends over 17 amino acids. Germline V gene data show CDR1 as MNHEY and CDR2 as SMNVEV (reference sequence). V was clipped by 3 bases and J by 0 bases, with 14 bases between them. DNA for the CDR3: TGTGCCAGCAGTTTGAGGGCCCTCTCGGCGAACACCGGGGAGCTGTTTTTT. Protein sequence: CASSLRALSANTGELFF.

The CDR3 DNA sequence: TGTGCCAGCAGTTACTCCGCGACAGTGGAAAACACCATATATTTT. Translated: CASSYSATVENTIYF. V gene TRBV6-5 combines with J gene TRBJ1-3; D may be TRBD1 (5 bases). The CDR3 has 15 amino acids. V shed 0 bases and J shed 6 bases, with 12 bases lying between them. Germline loops: CDR1 MNHEY, CDR2 SVGAGI.

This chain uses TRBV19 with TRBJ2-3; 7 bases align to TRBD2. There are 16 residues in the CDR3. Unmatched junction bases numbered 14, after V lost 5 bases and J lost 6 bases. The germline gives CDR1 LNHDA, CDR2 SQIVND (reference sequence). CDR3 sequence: CASSQDGTMRKDTQYF. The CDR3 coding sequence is TGTGCCAGTAGTCAGGATGGGACTATGAGGAAGGATACGCAGTATTTT.

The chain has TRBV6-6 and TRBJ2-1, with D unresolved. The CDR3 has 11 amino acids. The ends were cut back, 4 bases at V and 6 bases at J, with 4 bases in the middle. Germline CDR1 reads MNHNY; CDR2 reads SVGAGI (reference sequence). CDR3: CASSWGNEQFF. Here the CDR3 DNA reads TGTGCCAGCAGTTGGGGCAATGAGCAGTTCTTC.

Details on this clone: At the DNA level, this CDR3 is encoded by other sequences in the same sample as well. CDR3 protein: CASSLDGDQPQHF. The CDR3 nucleotides read TGCGCCAGCAGCTTGGATGGCGACCAGCCCCAGCATTTT. The chain combines TRBV5-1 with TRBJ1-5; D not resolved. V was pared by 0 bases and J by 7 bases, with 8 bases between. This CDR3 contains 13 residues. From germline, CDR1 is SGHRS and CDR2 YFSETQ.

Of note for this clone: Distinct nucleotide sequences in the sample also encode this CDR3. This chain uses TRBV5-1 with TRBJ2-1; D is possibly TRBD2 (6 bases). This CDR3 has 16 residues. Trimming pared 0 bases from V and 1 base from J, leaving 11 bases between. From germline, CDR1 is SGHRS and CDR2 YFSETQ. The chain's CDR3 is CASSLGGSGSYNEQFF. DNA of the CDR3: TGCGCCAGCAGCTTGGGGGGTAGCGGTTCCTACAATGAGCAGTTCTTC. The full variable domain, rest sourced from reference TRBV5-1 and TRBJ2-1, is KAGVTQTPRYLIKTRGQQVTLSCSPISGHRSVSWYQQTPGQGLQFLFEYFSETQRNKGNFPGRFSGRQFSNSRSEMNVSTLELGDSALYLCASSLGGSGSYNEQFFGPGTRLTVL.

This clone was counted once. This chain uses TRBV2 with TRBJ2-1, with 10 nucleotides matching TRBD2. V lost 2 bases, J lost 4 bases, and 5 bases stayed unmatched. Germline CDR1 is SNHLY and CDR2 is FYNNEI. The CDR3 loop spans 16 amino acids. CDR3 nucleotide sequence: TGTGCCAGCAGTGAAAGTAGCGGGGGGACATACAATGAGCAGTTCTTC. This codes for CASSESSGGTYNEQFF.

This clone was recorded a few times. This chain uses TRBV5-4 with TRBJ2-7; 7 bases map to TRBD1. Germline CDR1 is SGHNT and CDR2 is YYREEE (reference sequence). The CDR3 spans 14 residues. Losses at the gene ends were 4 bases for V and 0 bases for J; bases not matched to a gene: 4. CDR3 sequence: CASSPDRYSYEQYF. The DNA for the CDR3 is TGTGCCAGCAGCCCGGACAGGTACTCCTACGAGCAGTACTTC. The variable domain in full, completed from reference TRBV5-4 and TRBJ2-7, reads ETGVTQSPTHLIKTRGQQVTLRCSSQSGHNTVSWYQQALGQGPQFIFQYYREEENGRGNFPPRFSGLQFPNYSSELNVNALELDDSALYLCASSPDRYSYEQYFGPGTRLTVT.

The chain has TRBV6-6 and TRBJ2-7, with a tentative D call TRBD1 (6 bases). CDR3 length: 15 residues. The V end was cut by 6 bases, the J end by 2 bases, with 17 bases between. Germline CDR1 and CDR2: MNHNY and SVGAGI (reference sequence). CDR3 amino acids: CASSRSWQGTYEQYF. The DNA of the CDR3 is TGTGCCAGCAGCCGCTCCTGGCAGGGGACCTACGAGCAGTACTTC.

CDR3 nucleotide sequence: TGTGCCAGCAGCTTAGGGGGGACTAGCGGAGTTTCCTCCTACGAGCAGTACTTC. Translation gives CASSLGGTSGVSSYEQYF. The chain links TRBV7-3 to TRBJ2-7; 11 nucleotides match TRBD2. The CDR3 has 18 residues. Germline-derived CDR1 and CDR2 are SGHTA and FQGTGA. V was pared by 2 bases and J by 0 bases, with 9 bases of the junction left unmatched. Based on the CDR3 plus reference TRBV7-3 and TRBJ2-7, the full variable domain is GAGVSQTPSNKVTEKGKYVELRCDPISGHTALYWYRQSLGQGPEFLIYFQGTGAADDSGLPNDRFFAVRPEGSVSTLKIQRTERGDSAVYLCASSLGGTSGVSSYEQYFGPGTRLTVT.

The CDR3 sequence: CASSLVGTGYEQYF. The CDR3 DNA reads TGTGCCAGCAGCTTAGTAGGGACAGGCTACGAGCAGTACTTC. The chain couples TRBV7-2 to TRBJ2-7; the match to TRBD1 covers 8 bases. Looked up from germline, CDR1 is SGHTA and CDR2 is FQGNSA. The CDR3 has 14 amino acids. J gave up 3 bases and V 1 base, and 2 bases lay outside the gene matches.

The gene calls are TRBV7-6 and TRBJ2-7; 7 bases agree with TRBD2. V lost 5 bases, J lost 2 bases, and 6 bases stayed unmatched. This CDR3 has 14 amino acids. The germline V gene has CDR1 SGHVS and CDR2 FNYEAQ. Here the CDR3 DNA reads TGTGCCAGCAGCCGGCAGCGGGGCGCCTACGAGCAGTACTTC. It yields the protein CASSRQRGAYEQYF.

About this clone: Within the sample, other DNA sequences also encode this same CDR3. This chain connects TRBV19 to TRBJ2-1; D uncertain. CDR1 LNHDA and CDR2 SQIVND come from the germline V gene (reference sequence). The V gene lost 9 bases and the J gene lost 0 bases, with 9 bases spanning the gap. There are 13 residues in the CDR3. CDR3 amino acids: CASSISSYNEQFF. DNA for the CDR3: TGTGCCAGCTCCATTAGCTCCTACAATGAGCAGTTCTTC. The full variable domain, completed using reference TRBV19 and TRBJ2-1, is DGGITQSPKYLFRKEGQNVTLSCEQNLNHDAMYWYRQDPGQGLRLIYYSQIVNDFQKGDIAEGYSVSREKKESFPLTVTSAQKNPTAFYLCASSISSYNEQFFGPGTRLTVL.

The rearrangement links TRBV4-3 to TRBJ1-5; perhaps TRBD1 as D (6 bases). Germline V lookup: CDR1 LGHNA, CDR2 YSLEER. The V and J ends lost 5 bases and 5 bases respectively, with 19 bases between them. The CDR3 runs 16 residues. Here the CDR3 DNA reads TGCGCCAGCAGCGAATCCCCTGTACCAGGGGATCAGCCCCAGCATTTT. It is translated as CASSESPVPGDQPQHF.

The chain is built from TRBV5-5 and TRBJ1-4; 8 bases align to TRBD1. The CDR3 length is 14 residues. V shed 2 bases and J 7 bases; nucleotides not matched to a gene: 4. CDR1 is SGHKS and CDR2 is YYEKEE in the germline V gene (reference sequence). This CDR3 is CASSLVGTGEKLFF. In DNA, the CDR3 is TGTGCCAGCAGCTTAGTCGGGACAGGTGAAAAACTGTTTTTT.

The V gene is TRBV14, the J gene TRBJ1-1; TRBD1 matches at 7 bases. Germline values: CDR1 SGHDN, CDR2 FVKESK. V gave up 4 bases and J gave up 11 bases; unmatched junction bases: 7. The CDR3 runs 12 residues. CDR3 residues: CASSLRGAQAFF. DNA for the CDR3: TGTGCCAGCAGCCTCAGGGGGGCCCAGGCTTTCTTT.

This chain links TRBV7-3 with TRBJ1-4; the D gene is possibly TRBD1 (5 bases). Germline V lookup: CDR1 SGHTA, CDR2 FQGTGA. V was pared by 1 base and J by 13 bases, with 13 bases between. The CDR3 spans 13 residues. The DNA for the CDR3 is TGTGCCAGCAGCTTAAGAGCCGGGGCAGGACTGTTTTTT. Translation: CASSLRAGAGLFF.

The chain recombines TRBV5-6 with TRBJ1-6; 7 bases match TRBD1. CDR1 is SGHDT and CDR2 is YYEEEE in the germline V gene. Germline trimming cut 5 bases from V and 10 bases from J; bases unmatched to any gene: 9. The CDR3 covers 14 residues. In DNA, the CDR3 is TGTGCCAGCAGACGACCGGGACAGCAATCACCCCTCCACTTT. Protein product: CASRRPGQQSPLHF.

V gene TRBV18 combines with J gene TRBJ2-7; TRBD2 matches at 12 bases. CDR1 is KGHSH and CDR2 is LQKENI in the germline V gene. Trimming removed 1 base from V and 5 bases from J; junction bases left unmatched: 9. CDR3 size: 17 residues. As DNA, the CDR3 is TGTGCCAGCTCACCACTCCCCCTAGCGGGAGGGCCTAACGAGCAGTACTTC. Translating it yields CASSPLPLAGGPNEQYF.

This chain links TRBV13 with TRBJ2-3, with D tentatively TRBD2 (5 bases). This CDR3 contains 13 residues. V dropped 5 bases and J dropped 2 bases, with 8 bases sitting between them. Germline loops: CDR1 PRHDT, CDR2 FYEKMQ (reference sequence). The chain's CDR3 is CASSRGNTDTQYF. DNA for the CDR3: TGTGCCAGCAGCCGAGGGAACACAGATACGCAGTATTTT.

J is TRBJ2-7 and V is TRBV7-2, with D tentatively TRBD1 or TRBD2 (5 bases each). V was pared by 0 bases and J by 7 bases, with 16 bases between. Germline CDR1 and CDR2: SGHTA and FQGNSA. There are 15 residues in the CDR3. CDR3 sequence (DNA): TGTGCCAGCAGCTTAGCCGGGACGGCTTGGGGGGAGCAGTACTTC. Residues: CASSLAGTAWGEQYF.

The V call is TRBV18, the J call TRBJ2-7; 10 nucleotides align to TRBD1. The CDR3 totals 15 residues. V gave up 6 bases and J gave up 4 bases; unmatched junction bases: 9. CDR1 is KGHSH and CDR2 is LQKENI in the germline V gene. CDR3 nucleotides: TGTGCCAGCTCGCAAACCGGGACAGGGGTATACGAGCAGTACTTC. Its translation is CASSQTGTGVYEQYF.

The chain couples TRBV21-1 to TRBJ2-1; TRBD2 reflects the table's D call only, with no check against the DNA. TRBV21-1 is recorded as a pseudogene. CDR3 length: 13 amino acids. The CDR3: CAMGSGGYNEQFF. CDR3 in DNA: TGTGCCATGGGTAGCGGGGGATACAATGAGCAGTTCTTC.

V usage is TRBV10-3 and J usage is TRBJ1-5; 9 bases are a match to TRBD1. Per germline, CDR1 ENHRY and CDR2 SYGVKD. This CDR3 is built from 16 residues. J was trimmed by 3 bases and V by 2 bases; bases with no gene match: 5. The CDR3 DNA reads TGTGCCATCAGTGAGACCGGGACAGGGATCAATCAGCCCCAGCATTTT. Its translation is CAISETGTGINQPQHF.

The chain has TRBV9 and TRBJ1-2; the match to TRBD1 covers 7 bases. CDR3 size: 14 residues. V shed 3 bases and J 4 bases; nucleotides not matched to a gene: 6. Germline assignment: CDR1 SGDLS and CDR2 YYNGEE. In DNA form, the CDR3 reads TGTGCCAGCAGCGCTAACAGGGGTTCCTATGGCTACACCTTC. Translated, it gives CASSANRGSYGYTF.

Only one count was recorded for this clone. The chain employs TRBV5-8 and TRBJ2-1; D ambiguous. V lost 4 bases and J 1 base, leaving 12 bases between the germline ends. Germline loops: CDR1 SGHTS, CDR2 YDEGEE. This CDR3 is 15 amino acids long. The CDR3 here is CASSPRTRSYNEQFF. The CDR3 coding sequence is TGTGCCAGCAGCCCCAGGACCCGTTCCTACAATGAGCAGTTCTTC.

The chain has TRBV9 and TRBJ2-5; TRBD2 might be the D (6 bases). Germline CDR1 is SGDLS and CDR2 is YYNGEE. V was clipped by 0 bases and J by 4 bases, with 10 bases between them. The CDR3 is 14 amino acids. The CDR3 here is CASSVVGGPETQYF. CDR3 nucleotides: TGTGCCAGCAGCGTAGTAGGAGGGCCAGAGACCCAGTACTTC.

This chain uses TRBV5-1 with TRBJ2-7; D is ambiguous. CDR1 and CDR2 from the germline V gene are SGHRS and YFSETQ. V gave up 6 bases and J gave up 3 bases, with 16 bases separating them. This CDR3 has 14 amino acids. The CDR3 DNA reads TGCGCCAGCACCTCAGAGGCAGGAATCTACGAGCAGTACTTC. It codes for CASTSEAGIYEQYF.

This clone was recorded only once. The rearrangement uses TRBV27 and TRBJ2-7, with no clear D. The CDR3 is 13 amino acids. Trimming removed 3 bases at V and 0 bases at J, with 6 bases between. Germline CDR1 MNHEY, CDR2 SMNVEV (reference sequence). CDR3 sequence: CASSFQLSYEQYF. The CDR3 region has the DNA TGTGCCAGCAGTTTCCAACTCTCCTACGAGCAGTACTTC.

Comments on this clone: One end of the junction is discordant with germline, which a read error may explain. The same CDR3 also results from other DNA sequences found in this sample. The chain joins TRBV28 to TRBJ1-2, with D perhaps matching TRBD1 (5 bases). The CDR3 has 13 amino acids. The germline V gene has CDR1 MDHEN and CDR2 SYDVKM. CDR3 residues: CASSLQGNYGYTF. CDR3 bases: TGTGCCAGCAGTTTACAGGGAAACTATGGCTACACTTTC.

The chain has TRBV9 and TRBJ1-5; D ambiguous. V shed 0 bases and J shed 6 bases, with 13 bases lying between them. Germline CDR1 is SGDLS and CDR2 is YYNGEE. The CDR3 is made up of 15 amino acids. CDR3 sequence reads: CASSVGSLAGQPQHF. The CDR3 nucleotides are TGTGCCAGCAGCGTAGGGAGTTTGGCGGGTCAGCCCCAGCATTTT. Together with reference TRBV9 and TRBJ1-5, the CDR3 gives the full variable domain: DSGVTQTPKHLITATGQRVTLRCSPRSGDLSVYWYQQSLDQGLQFLIQYYNGEERAKGNILERFSAQQFPDLHSELNLSSLELGDSALYFCASSVGSLAGQPQHFGDGTRLSIL.